These 9 T cell receptor beta chains came from one sample sequenced in a study of blood T cell repertoires in COVID-19. Repertoires were generated with immunoSEQ multiplex PCR, while TCRdb's copy carries only in-frame clones and drops some. The table has under 150,000 clones, around nine tenths seen once. The sequencing input was peripheral blood. These receptor sequences come from a woman in her seventies who had recovered from COVID-19.

The chain uses TRBV7-2 and TRBJ2-1, with 10 positions matching TRBD1. The CDR3 covers 16 residues. V lost 5 bases and J lost 6; bases outside the gene matches: 10. Germline CDR1 and CDR2: SGHTA and FQGNSA. The CDR3: CASSQLGQGKTNEQFF. The CDR3 DNA reads TGTGCCAGCAGCCAACTGGGACAGGGGAAAACCAATGAGCAGTTCTTC.

This chain connects TRBV4-1 to TRBJ2-3; D remains unclear. This CDR3 contains 14 residues. Trimming stripped 1 base from V and 5 bases from J, with 10 bases between. Germline V gives CDR1 MGHRA, CDR2 YSYEKL. The CDR3 DNA is TGCGCCAGCAGCCAAGGGTTATTAGAAGATACGCAGTATTTT. It translates to CASSQGLLEDTQYF.

This chain connects TRBV19 to TRBJ1-2, with D unresolved. The CDR3 consists of 14 residues. Germline loops: CDR1 LNHDA, CDR2 SQIVND (reference sequence). Deletions cut 6 bases from V and 2 bases from J, with 13 bases between. The CDR3 DNA follows: TGTGCCAGTAGACCGGGGTCGGCGAACTATGGCTACACCTTC. This codes for CASRPGSANYGYTF. Full variable domain (remainder filled in from reference TRBV19 and TRBJ1-2): DGGITQSPKYLFRKEGQNVTLSCEQNLNHDAMYWYRQDPGQGLRLIYYSQIVNDFQKGDIAEGYSVSREKKESFPLTVTSAQKNPTAFYLCASRPGSANYGYTFGSGTRLTVV.

The chain links TRBV3-1 (or the pseudogene TRBV3-2) to TRBJ2-6; D is ambiguous. The V gene's germline CDR1 is LGHDT and CDR2 YNNKEL (reference sequence). The CDR3 loop spans 15 amino acids. Between the trimmed V and J ends, which lost 6 bases and 0 bases, there was a span of 9 bases. CDR3 sequence reads: CASSPQASGANVLTF. CDR3 DNA: TGTGCCAGCAGTCCTCAGGCCTCTGGGGCCAACGTCCTGACTTTC.

J is TRBJ2-7 and V is TRBV30, with 9 bases fitting TRBD1. With V trimmed by 5 bases and J by 5 bases, 4 bases remained unmatched. The germline CDR1 and CDR2 sequences are GTSNPN and SVGIG (reference sequence). This CDR3 contains 12 residues. The chain's CDR3 is CAWAGTGNEQYF. Written as DNA, the CDR3 is TGTGCCTGGGCCGGGACAGGGAACGAGCAGTACTTC. Full variable domain (outside the CDR3, taken from reference TRBV30 and TRBJ2-7): SQTIHQWPATLVQPVGSPLSLECTVEGTSNPNLYWYRQAAGRGLQLLFYSVGIGQISSEVPQNLSASRPQDRQFILSSKKLLLSDSGFYLCAWAGTGNEQYFGPGTRLTVT.

The chain combines TRBV7-2 with TRBJ2-4; TRBD2 aligns across 8 bases. CDR1 SGHTA and CDR2 FQGNSA come from the germline V gene. V was clipped by 1 base and J by 8 bases; unmatched bases: 4. This CDR3 contains 14 residues. The CDR3 bases are TGTGCCAGCAGCTTAGAAGCGGGAGCGGACATTCAGTACTTC. This translates into CASSLEAGADIQYF.

This rearrangement joins TRBV7-2 to TRBJ1-1; no clear D. Looked up from germline, CDR1 is SGHTA and CDR2 is FQGNSA. The germline V and J ends were trimmed by 3 bases and 6 bases, with 14 bases remaining between them. This CDR3 contains 14 residues. The CDR3: CASSLMVALPEAFF. The CDR3, as DNA: TGTGCCAGCAGCTTGATGGTGGCCCTTCCTGAAGCTTTCTTT.

The chain links TRBV29-1 to TRBJ2-7, with D possibly being TRBD1 (5 bases). The CDR3 length is 11 residues. Between the trimmed V and J ends, which lost 4 bases and 3 bases, there was a span of 7 bases. CDR1 is SQVTM, CDR2 ANQGSEA, per germline. The CDR3: CSVGTSYEQYF. CDR3 bases: TGCAGCGTTGGGACAAGCTACGAGCAGTACTTC.

This chain connects TRBV27 to TRBJ2-7, with 9 bases matching TRBD2. The germline gives CDR1 MNHEY, CDR2 SMNVEV (reference sequence). This CDR3 comprises 17 residues. Germline trimming cut 8 bases from V and 0 bases from J; bases unmatched to any gene: 14. In DNA form, the CDR3 reads TGTGCCAGCGGGGCGGGAGGGTGGATTAAAAACTCCTACGAGCAGTACTTC. This codes for CASGAGGWIKNSYEQYF.